These 27 T cell receptor beta chains share one sample of origin, sequenced in a study of memory CD4+ T cells and cytomegalovirus serostatus. Single viable CD3+CD4+CD8-CD45RO+ cells were sorted as the memory CD4+ T cells. Profiled with immunoSEQ multiplex PCR; TCRdb holds only in-frame clones, not every one. This table holds some 39,000 clones, around 75% found once. The material sequenced was memory CD4+ T cells from blood. The receptor set was obtained from an adult in good health and CMV-seronegative.

This clone showed up just once. The DNA for the CDR3 is TGCGCCAGCAGCCAAGGGGACAGGGAGCAGTTCTTC. Its translation: CASSQGDREQFF. The V and J genes are TRBV4-3 and TRBJ2-1; 8 nucleotides line up with TRBD1. Looked up from germline, CDR1 is LGHNA and CDR2 is YSLEER. The CDR3 is 12 residues long. The ends lost 1 base at V and 10 bases at J; junction bases unmatched: 0.

The V gene is TRBV14, the J gene TRBJ2-5; D call uncertain. The V and J ends lost 1 base and 5 bases respectively, with 11 bases between them. CDR3 length: 14 amino acids. The V gene's germline CDR1 is SGHDN and CDR2 FVKESK. The CDR3 DNA sequence: TGTGCCAGCAGCCAAGTGGAAGCTCGGGAGACCCAGTACTTC. Residues: CASSQVEARETQYF. Full variable domain (remainder filled in from reference TRBV14 and TRBJ2-5): EAGVTQFPSHSVIEKGQTVTLRCDPISGHDNLYWYRRVMGKEIKFLLHFVKESKQDESGMPNNRFLAERTGGTYSTLKVQPAELEDSGVYFCASSQVEARETQYFGPGTRLLVL.

This clone was observed once. The gene calls are TRBV7-6 and TRBJ2-1; the D gene could be TRBD1 or TRBD2 (6 bases each). Trimming took off 5 bases at V and 9 bases at J, with 14 bases between the two ends. The germline V gene has CDR1 SGHVS and CDR2 FNYEAQ. There are 13 residues in the CDR3. The CDR3 DNA follows: TGTGCCAGCAGCCTGAACGGGGGCTTTGAGCAGTTCTTC. As protein: CASSLNGGFEQFF.

This clone showed up just once. The V and J genes are TRBV10-3 and TRBJ2-5; no clear D. The CDR3 spans 12 residues. Germline V gives CDR1 ENHRY, CDR2 SYGVKD. Trimming removed 2 bases at V and 3 bases at J, with 4 bases between. The CDR3: CAISEREETQYF. In DNA, the CDR3 is TGTGCCATCAGTGAGAGAGAAGAGACCCAGTACTTC.

This clone was found a few times. The V call is TRBV18, the J call TRBJ1-5, with D possibly TRBD1 on 6 matching bases. Looked up from germline, CDR1 is KGHSH and CDR2 is LQKENI. CDR3 size: 13 residues. V shed 3 bases and J shed 5 bases, with 8 bases lying between them. The CDR3 nucleotides read TGTGCCAGCTCACCTCACAGGGATCAGCCCCAGCATTTT. It yields the protein CASSPHRDQPQHF.

J is TRBJ1-1 and V is TRBV6-6; D is unclear. V dropped 6 bases and J dropped 4 bases, with 12 bases sitting between them. CDR1 is MNHNY, CDR2 SVGAGI, per germline (reference sequence). The CDR3 covers 13 residues. The CDR3 protein is CASSRIGGTEAFF. CDR3 in DNA: TGTGCCAGCAGCCGCATTGGCGGCACTGAAGCTTTCTTT.

The chain joins TRBV4-2 to TRBJ2-3; D ambiguous. The V end lost 2 bases, the J end lost 2 bases, and 5 bases lay between the germline ends. The CDR3 has 13 residues. Germline-derived CDR1 and CDR2 are LGHNA and YNFKEQ. This CDR3 is CASSQTTTDTQYF. The DNA of the CDR3 is TGTGCCAGCAGCCAAACCACCACAGATACGCAGTATTTT.

This rearrangement joins TRBV12-5 to TRBJ1-2; tentative D call: TRBD1 (6 bases). Per germline, CDR1 LGHNT and CDR2 FRNRAP. This CDR3 has 15 amino acids. The V gene lost 5 bases and the J gene lost 8 bases, with 21 bases spanning the gap. CDR3 coding DNA: TGTGCTAGTGGTAAATGGGGGCAGGGGAATAGAGGCTACACCTTC. It translates to CASGKWGQGNRGYTF.

Remarks on this clone: The identical CDR3 is also encoded by other nucleotide sequences in the sample. The CDR3 nucleotides are TGTGCCAGCAGCTTAGAGGGCAACACTGAAGCTTTCTTT. It translates to CASSLEGNTEAFF. J is TRBJ1-1 and V is TRBV7-8; no firm D call. The CDR3 has 13 residues. Trimming pared 1 base from V and 2 bases from J, leaving 5 bases between. Germline loops: CDR1 SGHVS, CDR2 FQNEAQ.

The V gene is TRBV11-3, the J gene TRBJ2-1, with D maybe TRBD2 (5 bases). This CDR3 is built from 13 residues. Germline CDR1 and CDR2: SGHNT and YENEEA. With 2 bases removed from V and 9 bases from J, the gap between germline ends came to 11 bases. The CDR3 protein is CASSLNPSGEQFF. As DNA, the CDR3 is TGTGCCAGCAGCTTAAACCCGAGCGGTGAGCAGTTCTTC. Complete variable domain (other parts from reference TRBV11-3 and TRBJ2-1): EAGVVQSPRYKIIEKKQPVAFWCNPISGHNTLYWYLQNLGQGPELLIRYENEEAVDDSQLPKDRFSAERLKGVDSTLKIQPAELGDSAVYLCASSLNPSGEQFFGPGTRLTVL.

This sequence joins TRBV5-4 and TRBJ1-3; 7 nucleotides line up with TRBD1. Per the germline V gene, CDR1 is SGHNT and CDR2 is YYREEE (reference sequence). The length of the CDR3 is 15 residues. Unmatched junction bases numbered 0, after V lost 0 bases and J lost 0 bases. The CDR3 loop is CASSLDRGSGNTIYF. The CDR3 DNA reads as TGTGCCAGCAGCTTGGACAGGGGCTCTGGAAACACCATATATTTT. The variable domain in full, completed from reference TRBV5-4 and TRBJ1-3, reads ETGVTQSPTHLIKTRGQQVTLRCSSQSGHNTVSWYQQALGQGPQFIFQYYREEENGRGNFPPRFSGLQFPNYSSELNVNALELDDSALYLCASSLDRGSGNTIYFGEGSWLTVV.

This clone was recorded only once. The V gene is TRBV7-6, the J gene TRBJ1-2; 9 bases align to TRBD1. Trimming took 5 bases from V and 4 from J; bases not matched to a gene: 5. Per germline, CDR1 SGHVS and CDR2 FNYEAQ. The length of the CDR3 is 14 residues. The CDR3 coding sequence is TGTGCCAGCAGCCCCGGGACAGGGCGCTATGGCTACACCTTC. Translating gives CASSPGTGRYGYTF.

This chain joins TRBV21-1 and TRBJ2-1. TRBV21-1 is a documented pseudogene. The CDR3 is made up of 16 amino acids. The CDR3 sequence: CASSKWEQNSYNEQFF. CDR3 DNA: TGTGCCAGCAGCAAATGGGAACAGAACTCCTACAATGAGCAGTTCTTC.

CDR3 residues: CASRGSTDTQYF. DNA for the CDR3: TGTGCCAGCAGGGGGAGCACAGATACGCAGTATTTT. This chain links TRBV6-6 with TRBJ2-3, with D hard to call. The V gene's germline CDR1 is MNHNY and CDR2 SVGAGI (reference sequence). Trimming stripped 6 bases from V and 0 bases from J, with 4 bases between. This CDR3 has 12 amino acids.

CDR3 residues: CATTWGTDTQYF. The CDR3 DNA reads as TGTGCCACTACTTGGGGCACAGATACGCAGTATTTT. The gene calls are TRBV19 and TRBJ2-3; D is unresolved. V was trimmed by 10 bases and J by 1 base, leaving 9 bases between them. Looked up from germline, CDR1 is LNHDA and CDR2 is SQIVND (reference sequence). The CDR3 is 12 residues long.

V and J are TRBV2 and TRBJ2-5; no reliable D call. Per the germline V gene, CDR1 is SNHLY and CDR2 is FYNNEI. Trimming cost V 6 bases and J 5 bases, with 16 bases left between them. The CDR3 totals 14 residues. The CDR3 loop reads CASRRDEVHETQYF. DNA of the CDR3: TGTGCCAGCAGAAGAGACGAGGTACACGAGACCCAGTACTTC.

V and J are TRBV27 and TRBJ1-3; 7 bases align to TRBD1. V gave up 6 bases and J gave up 4 bases; unmatched junction bases: 6. Germline CDR1 reads MNHEY; CDR2 reads SMNVEV (reference sequence). The CDR3 loop spans 14 amino acids. The CDR3 sequence: CASRPIRGGNTIYF. In DNA form, the CDR3 reads TGTGCCAGCAGACCCATCAGGGGGGGAAACACCATATATTTT.

The chain carries TRBV11-3 and TRBJ1-4; D unresolved. Trimming removed 6 bases at V and 4 bases at J, with 9 bases between. The V gene's germline CDR1 is SGHNT and CDR2 YENEEA. The CDR3 sequence is 13 residues long. The CDR3 nucleotides are TGTGCCAGCAGTCTAAACGTTAATGAAAAACTGTTTTTT. This translates into CASSLNVNEKLFF.

J is TRBJ2-3 and V is TRBV7-2, with D uncertain. The CDR3 sequence is 12 residues long. The V end was cut by 4 bases, the J end by 5 bases, with 7 bases between. Germline V gene lookup returns CDR1 SGHTA and CDR2 FQGNSA. In nucleotides, the CDR3 is TGTGCCAGCAGCTCCTATAGAGATACGCAGTATTTT. Amino acid sequence: CASSSYRDTQYF.

The V and J genes are TRBV11-3 and TRBJ2-3; D remains ambiguous. Germline V CDR1 and CDR2: SGHNT, YENEEA. V lost 5 bases to trimming and J lost 6 bases, with 15 bases between them. The CDR3 loop spans 14 amino acids. In nucleotides, the CDR3 is TGTGCCAGCAGCCGGGTGGCCTCGTCGGATACGCAGTATTTT. Its protein product is CASSRVASSDTQYF.

V and J are TRBV6-1 and TRBJ2-7; 7 nucleotides agree with TRBD2. The CDR3 length is 15 residues. J was trimmed by 2 bases and V by 0 bases; bases with no gene match: 4. Germline assignment: CDR1 MNHNS and CDR2 SASEGT. CDR3 sequence (DNA): TGTGCCAGCAGTGAAGCGGGACTACGGGCCTACGAGCAGTACTTC. Amino acid sequence: CASSEAGLRAYEQYF.

The rearrangement joins TRBV5-7 to TRBJ1-1, with a weak D call TRBD1 (5 bases). TRBV5-7 is classed as an ORF, of uncertain function. The CDR3 runs to 19 residues. Trimming shortened V by 4 bases and J by 2 bases, and 27 bases separated the two germline ends. CDR3 in amino acids: CASSGPRWCSGLDNTEAFF. Here the CDR3 DNA reads TGTGCCAGCAGCGGGCCCCGGTGGTGTTCGGGACTCGATAACACTGAAGCTTTCTTT.

V gene TRBV14 combines with J gene TRBJ2-5; D might be TRBD1 or TRBD2, each matching 5 bases. Germline V gene data show CDR1 as SGHDN and CDR2 as FVKESK. The CDR3 has 14 residues. Trimming left V 1 base short and J 7 bases short, with 13 bases between. The CDR3 nucleotides read TGTGCCAGCAGCCAAGGGCGCCAGGGACGGACCCAGTACTTC. Its protein is CASSQGRQGRTQYF.

The CDR3 region has the DNA TGCGCCAGCAGCTTGGGAGGAGGGACTAGCTCGACCGGGGAGCTGTTTTTT. Translating gives CASSLGGGTSSTGELFF. The chain uses TRBV5-1 and TRBJ2-2; 9 positions match TRBD2. Trimming cost V 0 bases and J 5 bases; bases outside gene matches: 8. CDR3 length: 17 amino acids. CDR1 is SGHRS and CDR2 is YFSETQ in the germline V gene.

The chain combines TRBV19 with TRBJ1-1, with D hard to call. Germline lookup yields CDR1 LNHDA and CDR2 SQIVND (reference sequence). The CDR3 is 12 residues long. V dropped 8 bases and J dropped 4 bases, with 11 bases sitting between them. CDR3 nucleotide sequence: TGTGCCAGTCGCACGTGGGCCACTGAAGCTTTCTTT. It encodes CASRTWATEAFF.

This clone has a handful of counts. The chain recombines TRBV2 with TRBJ2-2; 11 bases are shared with TRBD2. Germline CDR1 reads SNHLY; CDR2 reads FYNNEI. CDR3 length: 15 residues. V gave up 7 bases and J gave up 5 bases; unmatched junction bases: 6. The CDR3 DNA is TGTGCCAGCACATCCTCTAGCGGGGGGACCGGGGAGCTGTTTTTT. The encoded protein is CASTSSSGGTGELFF.

V is TRBV10-3 and J is TRBJ1-2; D is possibly TRBD1 (5 bases). The CDR3 length is 15 residues. V lost 7 bases and J 4 bases, leaving 19 bases between the germline ends. The V gene's germline CDR1 is ENHRY and CDR2 SYGVKD. The CDR3 here is CAIKGGSGESYGYTF. CDR3 nucleotides: TGTGCCATCAAGGGCGGGTCGGGGGAAAGCTATGGCTACACCTTC.